The source of this T cell receptor (beta chain) is a study of radiotherapy plus CTLA-4 blockade in lung cancer. Study overall: Objective responses occurred in about a sixth of patients; about 32% had disease control.

Germline CDR1 is MGHRA and CDR2 is YSYEKL. The V end was cut by 4 bases, the J end by 4 bases, with 7 bases between. There are 12 residues in the CDR3. Overall study findings and caveats: TCR clones from tumors expanded in blood after radiotherapy plus ipilimumab.

With regard to this clone: Its antigen remains unidentified.

Using immunoSEQ multiplex PCR, the repertoire was profiled, and TCRdb retains in-frame clones only, with some absent. The sample shows about 77,000 clones, under 75% of them seen only once. This TCR was sampled from a human donor with non-small cell lung cancer whose response to radiotherapy plus ipilimumab could not be evaluated. The rearrangement uses TRBV4-1 and TRBJ1-1; D not certain. The sample in question was peripheral blood, obtained from a patient treated with radiotherapy plus ipilimumab. Here the CDR3 reads CASSPRGTEAFF. Written as DNA, the CDR3 is TGCGCCAGCAGCCCCCGGGGCACTGAAGCTTTCTTT.